A selection of T cell receptor beta chains follows, all from one sample in a study of vaccination effects on CD4 cells after COVID-19. Produced via immunoSEQ multiplex PCR; TCRdb's table is partial and in-frame only. Among more than 55,000 clones, under 85% were seen once, and the ten largest hold 4.3%. Their specific antigens are unknown. This specimen was CD4+ T cells from PBMCs cultured without peptide, taken after COVID-19 vaccination. The origin of the receptors is a human donor who received a COVID-19 vaccine. Both conserved end residues are part of each CDR3. D genes are given only for firm matches. Clone size is not always given. Where it is, it says once, few, many or a class for expanded clones.

J gene: TRBJ1-2; D gene: -; V gene: TRBV19; clone size: few; CDR3 DNA: TGTGCCAGTAGTATTGGTACAGGTAACTATGGCTACACCTTC; CDR3 protein: CASSIGTGNYGYTF
J gene: TRBJ2-1; D gene: -; V gene: TRBV6-5; clone size: -; CDR3 DNA: TGTGCCAGCAGCATGGCACATGATTCCAATGAGCAGTTCTTC; CDR3 protein: CASSMAHDSNEQFF
J gene: TRBJ2-7; D gene: TRBD1; V gene: TRBV6-6; clone size: -; CDR3 DNA: TGTGCCAGCAGTTACCCCGGACAGGACTCCTACGAGCAGTACTTC; CDR3 protein: CASSYPGQDSYEQYF
J gene: TRBJ2-7; D gene: -; V gene: TRBV3-1/TRBV3-2; clone size: -; CDR3 DNA: TGTGCCAGCAGCCAAGATGTGTGGGGGGCCCTAGCAAGCTACGAGCAGTACTTC; CDR3 protein: CASSQDVWGALASYEQYF
J gene: TRBJ2-5; D gene: TRBD1; V gene: TRBV18; clone size: few; CDR3 DNA: TGTGCCAGCTCACCCAGAGGGACAGAACGAGAGACCCAGTACTTC; CDR3 protein: CASSPRGTERETQYF
J gene: TRBJ1-6; D gene: TRBD1; V gene: TRBV9; clone size: -; CDR3 DNA: TGTGCCAGCAGCGCCGGGACAGCCAATTCACCCCTCCACTTT; CDR3 protein: CASSAGTANSPLHF
J gene: TRBJ1-2; D gene: -; V gene: TRBV20-1; clone size: few; CDR3 DNA: TGCAGTGCTACCCCAGGGAAAGGCTACACCTTC; CDR3 protein: CSATPGKGYTF
J gene: TRBJ1-6; D gene: -; V gene: TRBV7-2; clone size: -; CDR3 DNA: TGTGCCAGCAGCTTCCGGGTTACAAATTCACCCCTCCACTTT; CDR3 protein: CASSFRVTNSPLHF
J gene: TRBJ2-1; D gene: -; V gene: TRBV30; clone size: -; CDR3 DNA: TGTGCCTGGAGTAAGATAGGAGAGCAGTTCTTC; CDR3 protein: CAWSKIGEQFF
J gene: TRBJ1-1; D gene: -; V gene: TRBV12-3/TRBV12-4; clone size: once; CDR3 DNA: TGTGCCAGCAGTCCGACGGTCAACACTGAAGCTTTCTTT; CDR3 protein: CASSPTVNTEAFF
J gene: TRBJ2-7; D gene: TRBD1; V gene: TRBV25-1; clone size: -; CDR3 DNA: TGTGCCAGCAGCGACTCCCGACAGGGCAACGAGCAGTACTTC; CDR3 protein: CASSDSRQGNEQYF
J gene: TRBJ1-2; D gene: TRBD1; V gene: TRBV5-1; clone size: -; CDR3 DNA: TGCGCCAGCAGCACCCTGGGACAGGGAAACGATGGCTACACCTTC; CDR3 protein: CASSTLGQGNDGYTF
J gene: TRBJ2-7; D gene: TRBD1; V gene: TRBV30; clone size: -; CDR3 DNA: TGTGCCTGGAGTGTACCGGGACAGGGAGACTACGAGCAGTACTTC; CDR3 protein: CAWSVPGQGDYEQYF
J gene: TRBJ1-1; D gene: TRBD1; V gene: TRBV28; clone size: -; CDR3 DNA: TGTGCCAGCAGACCAGGGGGCACTGAAGCTTTCTTT; CDR3 protein: CASRPGGTEAFF
J gene: TRBJ1-2; D gene: -; V gene: TRBV2; clone size: -; CDR3 DNA: TGTGCCAGCAGTGAACACAGGGATAACTATGGCTACACCTTC; CDR3 protein: CASSEHRDNYGYTF
J gene: TRBJ1-5; D gene: -; V gene: TRBV19; clone size: few; CDR3 DNA: TGTGCCAGTAGTATTTCGGGCAATCAGCCCCAGCATTTT; CDR3 protein: CASSISGNQPQHF
J gene: TRBJ1-1; D gene: TRBD1; V gene: TRBV5-5; clone size: many; CDR3 DNA: TGTGCCAGCAGCTTCTCAGGGGGCGGGGGGACTGAAGCTTTCTTT; CDR3 protein: CASSFSGGGGTEAFF
J gene: TRBJ2-5; D gene: -; V gene: TRBV30; clone size: -; CDR3 DNA: TGTGCCTGGAGTCCATCTTGGGAGACCCAGTACTTC; CDR3 protein: CAWSPSWETQYF
J gene: TRBJ2-2; D gene: -; V gene: TRBV5-1; clone size: once; CDR3 DNA: TGCGCCAGCAGCTTGGTGGGCACCGGGGAGCTGTTTTTT; CDR3 protein: CASSLVGTGELFF
J gene: TRBJ2-7; D gene: -; V gene: TRBV18; clone size: once; CDR3 DNA: TGTGCCAGCTCACCCCTAGGGGGGCCCGAGCAGTACTTC; CDR3 protein: CASSPLGGPEQYF
J gene: TRBJ1-2; D gene: TRBD1; V gene: TRBV19; clone size: -; CDR3 DNA: TGTGCCATCGCGTCCGGGACAGGGAGAGGCGGCTACACCTTC; CDR3 protein: CAIASGTGRGGYTF
J gene: TRBJ2-1; D gene: -; V gene: TRBV6-6; clone size: once; CDR3 DNA: TGTGCCAGCAGTTACGGACCGGGTGGGCGCGATGAGCAGTTCTTC; CDR3 protein: CASSYGPGGRDEQFF
J gene: TRBJ2-1; D gene: TRBD1; V gene: TRBV5-6; clone size: once; CDR3 DNA: TGTGCCAGCAGCTTGATGGGTAGCAGGGGGTCGAGTGAGCAGTTCTTC; CDR3 protein: CASSLMGSRGSSEQFF
J gene: TRBJ1-1; D gene: -; V gene: TRBV3-1/TRBV3-2; clone size: -; CDR3 DNA: TGTGCCAGCAGCCAAGCCTCGCTCAAAGTGGAGACTGAAGCTTTCTTT; CDR3 protein: CASSQASLKVETEAFF
J gene: TRBJ2-1; D gene: TRBD1; V gene: TRBV10-3; clone size: -; CDR3 DNA: TGTGCCATCAGTGAGTCGACAGGGGACTACAATGAGCAGTTCTTC; CDR3 protein: CAISESTGDYNEQFF
J gene: TRBJ1-2; D gene: -; V gene: TRBV6-6; clone size: -; CDR3 DNA: TGTGCCAGCAGGGCCGGGGGGAAGGGCTACACCTTC; CDR3 protein: CASRAGGKGYTF
J gene: TRBJ1-2; D gene: TRBD1; V gene: TRBV19; clone size: -; CDR3 DNA: TGTGCCAGTAGTGACCGGACAGGGTGGATTGAAGGCTACACCTTC; CDR3 protein: CASSDRTGWIEGYTF
J gene: TRBJ2-7; D gene: -; V gene: TRBV7-2; clone size: -; CDR3 DNA: TGTGCCAGCAGCTTAGCAGTCGAGCAGTACTTC; CDR3 protein: CASSLAVEQYF
J gene: TRBJ2-2; D gene: -; V gene: TRBV19; clone size: -; CDR3 DNA: TGTGCCGGGAGACAGAGGGAAACCGGGGAGCTGTTTTTT; CDR3 protein: CAGRQRETGELFF
J gene: TRBJ2-5; D gene: -; V gene: TRBV18; clone size: -; CDR3 DNA: TGTGCCAGCTCACCTGGCCGGATACAAGAGACCCAGTACTTC; CDR3 protein: CASSPGRIQETQYF
J gene: TRBJ2-1; D gene: -; V gene: TRBV5-1; clone size: -; CDR3 DNA: TGCGCCAGCAGCTTTTCCTCGGACTATGAGCAGTTCTTC; CDR3 protein: CASSFSSDYEQFF
J gene: TRBJ2-3; D gene: TRBD2; V gene: TRBV2; clone size: -; CDR3 DNA: TGTGCCAGCAGCCTCTCGGGACTAGCGGGAGATATAGATACGCAGTATTTT; CDR3 protein: CASSLSGLAGDIDTQYF
J gene: TRBJ1-1; D gene: TRBD1; V gene: TRBV4-2; clone size: few; CDR3 DNA: TGTGCCAGCAGCCCCCCAGGGACAGGGCACACTGAAGCTTTCTTT; CDR3 protein: CASSPPGTGHTEAFF
J gene: TRBJ2-3; D gene: TRBD2; V gene: TRBV5-1; clone size: -; CDR3 DNA: TGCGCCAGCAGCTTGGAGGGAGCGGGGACAGATACGCAGTATTTT; CDR3 protein: CASSLEGAGTDTQYF
J gene: TRBJ1-2; D gene: TRBD1; V gene: TRBV7-9; clone size: few; CDR3 DNA: TGTGCCAGCAGCTTAGAACGGACAGGGCATGATGGCTACACCTTC; CDR3 protein: CASSLERTGHDGYTF
J gene: TRBJ2-7; D gene: -; V gene: TRBV13; clone size: once; CDR3 DNA: TGTGCCAGCAGCTTAGCGTGGGGCGACATCCTCAGGACGGAGCAGTACTTC; CDR3 protein: CASSLAWGDILRTEQYF
J gene: TRBJ2-7; D gene: -; V gene: TRBV7-9; clone size: -; CDR3 DNA: TGTGCCAGCAGCATTGCCTACGAGCAGTACTTC; CDR3 protein: CASSIAYEQYF
J gene: TRBJ2-1; D gene: TRBD1; V gene: TRBV5-1; clone size: -; CDR3 DNA: TGCGCCAGCAGCCCAACCGGGACAGGGGGAAACAATGAGCAGTTCTTC; CDR3 protein: CASSPTGTGGNNEQFF
J gene: TRBJ1-4; D gene: -; V gene: TRBV6-5; clone size: -; CDR3 DNA: TGTGCCAGCAGTTATCAGGGCGCAACTAATGAAAAACTGTTTTTT; CDR3 protein: CASSYQGATNEKLFF
J gene: TRBJ2-1; D gene: TRBD2; V gene: TRBV4-3; clone size: -; CDR3 DNA: TGCGCCAGCAGCCAAGGACTAGCGGGGGGGAATGAGCAGTTCTTC; CDR3 protein: CASSQGLAGGNEQFF
J gene: TRBJ2-6; D gene: -; V gene: TRBV20-1; clone size: -; CDR3 DNA: TGCAGTGCTAGTCACCAGGCATTTTCTGGGGCCAACGTCCTGACTTTC; CDR3 protein: CSASHQAFSGANVLTF
J gene: TRBJ2-7; D gene: TRBD2; V gene: TRBV15; clone size: -; CDR3 DNA: TGTGCCACCAGCAGAGATGAGGGGACTAGCGGGAGGGCTCCTCCCTACGAGCAGTACTTC; CDR3 protein: CATSRDEGTSGRAPPYEQYF
J gene: TRBJ2-5; D gene: -; V gene: TRBV7-2; clone size: few; CDR3 DNA: TGTGCCAGCAGCGCCGAGCAGGGGGAGACCCAGTACTTC; CDR3 protein: CASSAEQGETQYF
J gene: TRBJ2-1; D gene: TRBD1; V gene: TRBV7-8; clone size: -; CDR3 DNA: TGTGCCAGCAGCCGGGACAGTTCCAATGAGCAGTTCTTC; CDR3 protein: CASSRDSSNEQFF
J gene: TRBJ2-3; D gene: -; V gene: TRBV14; clone size: -; CDR3 DNA: TGTGCCAGCAGCCCAAGTACGGGGGCCGATACGCAGTATTTT; CDR3 protein: CASSPSTGADTQYF
J gene: TRBJ2-7; D gene: TRBD2; V gene: TRBV5-1; clone size: -; CDR3 DNA: TGCGCCAGCTCGAGGACTAGCGGGAATGCGTACTTC; CDR3 protein: CASSRTSGNAYF
J gene: TRBJ1-1; D gene: -; V gene: TRBV2; clone size: -; CDR3 DNA: TGTGCCACCAGGGCGGACACTGAAGCTTTCTTT; CDR3 protein: CATRADTEAFF
J gene: TRBJ1-1; D gene: -; V gene: TRBV23-1; clone size: few; CDR3 DNA: TGCGCCAGCAAGCTGGGGACGGCTGAAGCTTTCTTT; CDR3 protein: CASKLGTAEAFF
J gene: TRBJ1-2; D gene: -; V gene: TRBV24-1; clone size: few; CDR3 DNA: TGTGCCACCAGTGATCGGGATAGGATTGATGGCTACACCTTC; CDR3 protein: CATSDRDRIDGYTF
J gene: TRBJ1-1; D gene: -; V gene: TRBV27; clone size: few; CDR3 DNA: TGTGCCAGCAGTTTAAGGCGGCACACTGAAGCTTTCTTT; CDR3 protein: CASSLRRHTEAFF
J gene: TRBJ2-5; D gene: -; V gene: TRBV6-2/TRBV6-3; clone size: -; CDR3 DNA: TGTGCCAGCAGTTATGGCGGCCGCCAAGAGACCCAGTACTTC; CDR3 protein: CASSYGGRQETQYF
J gene: TRBJ2-3; D gene: TRBD1; V gene: TRBV9; clone size: once; CDR3 DNA: TGTGCCAGCAGTTACTCCCCGGGACAGGGGTCCACAGATACGCAGTATTTT; CDR3 protein: CASSYSPGQGSTDTQYF
J gene: TRBJ2-1; D gene: -; V gene: TRBV6-6; clone size: -; CDR3 DNA: TGTGCCAGCAGTTACTCGACGGTCTACAATGAGCAGTTCTTC; CDR3 protein: CASSYSTVYNEQFF
J gene: TRBJ2-3; D gene: -; V gene: TRBV30; clone size: few; CDR3 DNA: TGTGCCTGGAGCAGGGGTCCCCCAACAGATACGCAGTATTTT; CDR3 protein: CAWSRGPPTDTQYF
J gene: TRBJ2-3; D gene: TRBD1; V gene: TRBV14; clone size: -; CDR3 DNA: TGTGCCAGCAGCCTCAGGACGCGGGGGACAGGGGGCACAGATACGCAGTATTTT; CDR3 protein: CASSLRTRGTGGTDTQYF